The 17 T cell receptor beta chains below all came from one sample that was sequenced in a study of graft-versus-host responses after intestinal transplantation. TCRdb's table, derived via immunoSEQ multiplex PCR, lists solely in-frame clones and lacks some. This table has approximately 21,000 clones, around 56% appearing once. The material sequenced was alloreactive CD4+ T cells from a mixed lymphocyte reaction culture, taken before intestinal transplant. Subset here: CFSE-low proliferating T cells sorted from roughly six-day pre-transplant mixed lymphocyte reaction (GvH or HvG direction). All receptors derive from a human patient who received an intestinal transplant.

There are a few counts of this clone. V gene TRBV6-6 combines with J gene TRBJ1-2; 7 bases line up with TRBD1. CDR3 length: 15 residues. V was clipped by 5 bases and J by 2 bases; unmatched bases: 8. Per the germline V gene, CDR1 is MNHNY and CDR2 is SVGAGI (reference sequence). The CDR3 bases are TGTGCCAGCAGTCGCAGGGGGTCTGGGAACTATGGCTACACCTTC. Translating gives CASSRRGSGNYGYTF.

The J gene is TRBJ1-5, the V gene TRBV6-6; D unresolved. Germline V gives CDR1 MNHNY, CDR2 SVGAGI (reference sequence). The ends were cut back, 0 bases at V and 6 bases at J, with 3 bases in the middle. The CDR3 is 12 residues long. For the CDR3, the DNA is TGTGCCAGCAGTTACTCCGGTCAGCCCCAGCATTTT. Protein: CASSYSGQPQHF.

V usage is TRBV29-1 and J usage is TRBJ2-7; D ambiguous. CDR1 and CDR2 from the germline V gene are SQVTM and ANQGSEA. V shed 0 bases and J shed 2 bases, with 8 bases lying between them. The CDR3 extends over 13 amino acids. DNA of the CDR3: TGCAGCGTTGAAGATGGGCCCGCCTACGAGCAGTACTTC. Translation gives CSVEDGPAYEQYF.

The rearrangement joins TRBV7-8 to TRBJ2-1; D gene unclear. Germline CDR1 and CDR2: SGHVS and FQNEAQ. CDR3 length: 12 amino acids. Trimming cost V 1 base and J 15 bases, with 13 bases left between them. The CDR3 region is CASSLDTVVWFF. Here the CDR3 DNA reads TGTGCCAGCAGCTTAGATACGGTAGTGTGGTTCTTC.

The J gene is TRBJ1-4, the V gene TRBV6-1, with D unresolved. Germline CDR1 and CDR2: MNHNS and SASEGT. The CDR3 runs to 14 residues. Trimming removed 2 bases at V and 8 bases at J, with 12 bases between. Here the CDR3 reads CASSEWSWREKLFF. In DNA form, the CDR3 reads TGTGCCAGCAGTGAATGGTCCTGGAGGGAAAAACTGTTTTTT.

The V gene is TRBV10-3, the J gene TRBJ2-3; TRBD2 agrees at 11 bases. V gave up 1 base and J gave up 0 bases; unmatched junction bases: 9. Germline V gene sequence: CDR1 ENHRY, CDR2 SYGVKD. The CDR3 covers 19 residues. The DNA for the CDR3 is TGTGCCATCAGTGAGTGGGCTAGCGGGGGGATTCAAAGCACAGATACGCAGTATTTT. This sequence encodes CAISEWASGGIQSTDTQYF.

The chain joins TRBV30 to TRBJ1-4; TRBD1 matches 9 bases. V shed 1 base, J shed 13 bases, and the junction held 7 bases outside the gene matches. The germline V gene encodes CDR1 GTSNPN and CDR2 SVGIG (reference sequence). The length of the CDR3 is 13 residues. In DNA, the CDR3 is TGTGCCTGGAGTGGGACAGGGGCGCGGGGACTGTTTTTT. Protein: CAWSGTGARGLFF.

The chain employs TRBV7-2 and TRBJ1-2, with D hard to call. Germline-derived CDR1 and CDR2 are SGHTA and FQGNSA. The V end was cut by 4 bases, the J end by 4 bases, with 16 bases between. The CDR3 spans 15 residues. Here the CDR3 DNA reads TGTGCCAGCAGCTCTTATAGTGACAAGTTCTATGGCTACACCTTC. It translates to CASSSYSDKFYGYTF.

This chain's CDR3 is CASSPLTGGDEQFF. The CDR3 coding sequence is TGTGCCAGTAGTCCCCTGACAGGGGGAGATGAGCAGTTCTTC. The chain has TRBV19 and TRBJ2-1, with 9 bases fitting TRBD1. Germline V lookup: CDR1 LNHDA, CDR2 SQIVND (reference sequence). V dropped 5 bases and J dropped 8; count of bases not matched to a gene: 7. The CDR3 sequence is 14 residues long.

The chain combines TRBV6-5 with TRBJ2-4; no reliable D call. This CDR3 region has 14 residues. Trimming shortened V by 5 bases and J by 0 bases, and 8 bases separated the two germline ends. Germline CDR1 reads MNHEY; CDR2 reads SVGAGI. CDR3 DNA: TGTGCCAGCAGTACACGACTAGCCAAAAACATTCAGTACTTC. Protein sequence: CASSTRLAKNIQYF.

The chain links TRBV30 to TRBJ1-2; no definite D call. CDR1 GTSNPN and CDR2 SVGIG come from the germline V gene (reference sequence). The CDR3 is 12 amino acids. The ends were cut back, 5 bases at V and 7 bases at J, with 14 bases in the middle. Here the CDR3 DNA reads TGTGCCTGGGGGCCGGGGTGGAGTGGCTACACCTTC. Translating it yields CAWGPGWSGYTF.

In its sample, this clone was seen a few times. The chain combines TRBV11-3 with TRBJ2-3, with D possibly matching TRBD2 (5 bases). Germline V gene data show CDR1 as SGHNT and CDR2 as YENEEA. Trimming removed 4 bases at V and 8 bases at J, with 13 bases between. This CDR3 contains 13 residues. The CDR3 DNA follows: TGTGCCAGCAGCTCCGCGGGTTCGGGTACGCAGTATTTT. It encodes CASSSAGSGTQYF.

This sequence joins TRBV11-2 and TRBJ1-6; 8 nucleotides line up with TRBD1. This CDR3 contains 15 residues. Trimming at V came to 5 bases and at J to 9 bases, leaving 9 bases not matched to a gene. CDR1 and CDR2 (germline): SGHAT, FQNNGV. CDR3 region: CASSTRQGISSPLHF. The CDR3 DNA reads TGTGCCAGCAGCACTAGACAGGGGATTAGTTCACCCCTCCACTTT.

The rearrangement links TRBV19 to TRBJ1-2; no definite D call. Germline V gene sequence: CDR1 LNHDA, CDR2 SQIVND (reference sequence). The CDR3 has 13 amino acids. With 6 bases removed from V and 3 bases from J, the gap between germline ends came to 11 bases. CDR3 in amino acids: CASRLTVDYGYTF. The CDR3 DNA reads TGTGCCAGTAGACTCACAGTGGACTATGGCTACACCTTC.

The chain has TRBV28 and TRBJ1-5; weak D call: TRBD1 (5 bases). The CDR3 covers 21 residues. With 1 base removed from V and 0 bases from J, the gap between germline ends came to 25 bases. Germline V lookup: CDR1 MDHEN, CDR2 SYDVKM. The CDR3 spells CASSLSIRSRTTFYSNQPQHF. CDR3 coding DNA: TGTGCCAGCAGTTTATCCATCCGGAGTAGGACAACCTTCTATAGCAATCAGCCCCAGCATTTT.

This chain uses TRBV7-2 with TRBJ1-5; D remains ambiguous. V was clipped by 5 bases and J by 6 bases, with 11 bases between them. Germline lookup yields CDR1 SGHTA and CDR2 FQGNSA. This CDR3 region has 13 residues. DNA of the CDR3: TGTGCCAGCAGCGCGAGTCTGGTTCAGCCCCAGCATTTT. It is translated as CASSASLVQPQHF.

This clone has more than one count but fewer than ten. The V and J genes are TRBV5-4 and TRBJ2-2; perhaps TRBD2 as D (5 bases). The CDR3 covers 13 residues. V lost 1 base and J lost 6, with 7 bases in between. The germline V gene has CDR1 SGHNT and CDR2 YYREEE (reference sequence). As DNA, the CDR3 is TGTGCCAGCAGCTTGTCCGGGGCCGGGGAGCTGTTTTTT. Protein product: CASSLSGAGELFF.